One and the same sample provided the 18 T cell receptor beta chains below, sequenced in a study of cytomegalovirus exposure and HLA in healthy donors. The PCR ran on 60 Vbeta and 13 Jbeta primers. Some clones are missing from TCRdb's copy, which holds only in-frame ones; the method was immunoSEQ multiplex PCR. The sample lists 120,000 to 150,000 clones, less than 9.5% occurring once. The specimen sequenced was PBMCs. All receptors derive from a male donor in good health and CMV-seronegative.

This clone was counted once. The chain combines TRBV29-1 with TRBJ2-7, with TRBD2 as a possible D gene (6 bases). V lost 3 bases and J lost 1, with 13 bases in between. Germline V gives CDR1 SQVTM, CDR2 ANQGSEA. This CDR3 has 14 amino acids. CDR3 amino acids: CSVEEGSYSYEQYF. The CDR3 coding sequence is TGCAGCGTTGAGGAGGGTAGTTATTCCTACGAGCAGTACTTC.

This clone was recorded a few times. The gene calls are TRBV28 and TRBJ1-5; D gene unclear. CDR1 is MDHEN, CDR2 SYDVKM, per germline. V lost 10 bases to trimming and J lost 1 base, with 11 bases between them. This CDR3 spans 13 amino acids. CDR3 nucleotide sequence: TGTGCCACTATCCTAAGAAGCAATCAGCCCCAGCATTTT. This gives the protein CATILRSNQPQHF. Looking up the rest from reference TRBV28 and TRBJ1-5 gives the full variable domain: DVKVTQSSRYLVKRTGEKVFLECVQDMDHENMFWYRQDPGLGLRLIYFSYDVKMKEKGDIPEGYSVSREKKERFSLILESASTNQTSMYLCATILRSNQPQHFGDGTRLSIL.

This chain links TRBV29-1 with TRBJ2-5; 11 positions match TRBD2. The tail of the sequence fits TRBJ2-7 better, so the J call may be wrong. The germline CDR1 and CDR2 sequences are SQVTM and ANQGSEA. The CDR3 contains 13 residues. The CDR3 loop is CSARTSGSYEQYF. The CDR3 DNA follows: TGCAGCGCCCGGACTAGCGGGTCCTACGAGCAGTACTTC.

The rearrangement joins TRBV11-3 to TRBJ2-7, with D possibly matching TRBD2 (6 bases). Germline assignment: CDR1 SGHNT and CDR2 YENEEA. The CDR3 is 15 amino acids. V was pared by 1 base and J by 3 bases, with 13 bases between. The chain's CDR3 is CASSLGGDRDYEQYF. The DNA for the CDR3 is TGTGCCAGCAGCTTAGGCGGGGACCGAGACTACGAGCAGTACTTC.

Here the CDR3 reads CASSLPLTLNTEAFF. In nucleotides, the CDR3 is TGTGCCAGCAGTTTGCCACTCACCCTGAACACTGAAGCTTTCTTT. The rearrangement uses TRBV28 and TRBJ1-1; no definite D call. V lost 3 bases, J lost 0 bases, and 11 bases lay in between. Germline lookup yields CDR1 MDHEN and CDR2 SYDVKM. The CDR3 covers 15 residues.

This clone was observed a handful of times. The chain is built from TRBV9 and TRBJ1-2; D is unresolved. The V and J ends lost 4 bases and 2 bases respectively, with 18 bases between them. CDR1 and CDR2 from the germline V gene are SGDLS and YYNGEE. The length of the CDR3 is 16 residues. CDR3 in amino acids: CASSPTQNRINYGYTF. In nucleotides, the CDR3 is TGTGCCAGCAGCCCGACACAGAATCGGATCAACTATGGCTACACCTTC.

The rearrangement uses TRBV7-9 and TRBJ1-4, with TRBD1 as a possible D gene (5 bases). CDR1 is SEHNR, CDR2 FQNEAQ, per germline (reference sequence). The CDR3 length is 12 residues. V was cut by 10 bases and J by 4 bases, with 10 bases left in between. CDR3 DNA sequence: TGTGCCACTCAGGGAGGTAATGAAAAACTGTTTTTT. This codes for CATQGGNEKLFF. The full variable domain, with the rest looked up from reference TRBV7-9 and TRBJ1-4, is DTGVSQNPRHKITKRGQNVTFRCDPISEHNRLYWYRQTLGQGPEFLTYFQNEAQLEKSRLLSDRFSAERPKGSFSTLEIQRTEQGDSAMYLCATQGGNEKLFFGSGTQLSVL.

Of note for this clone: Mismatch with germline at one junction end may stem from a read error. The V call is TRBV4-3, the J call TRBJ2-3; D is unresolved. The CDR3 consists of 13 residues. The germline gives CDR1 LGHNA, CDR2 YSLEER. The CDR3 DNA follows: TGCGCCAGCAGCCAAGATTTCACAAATACGCAGTATTTT. Amino acids: CASSQDFTNTQYF.

This clone was seen a few times. This sequence joins TRBV2 and TRBJ1-4; possibly TRBD1 for D (5 bases). CDR1 is SNHLY, CDR2 FYNNEI, per germline. Trimming took off 5 bases at V and 8 bases at J, with 18 bases between the two ends. The CDR3 sequence is 15 residues long. The chain's CDR3 is CASSPNGGGREKLFF. CDR3 DNA sequence: TGTGCCAGCAGTCCAAATGGGGGGGGTAGGGAAAAACTGTTTTTT. Together with reference TRBV2 and TRBJ1-4, the CDR3 gives the full variable domain: EPEVTQTPSHQVTQMGQEVILRCVPISNHLYFYWYRQILGQKVEFLVSFYNNEISEKSEIFDDQFSVERPDGSNFTLKIRSTKLEDSAMYFCASSPNGGGREKLFFGSGTQLSVL.

This clone was seen only a few times. The chain combines TRBV7-9 with TRBJ1-3; D is unresolved. V lost 0 bases and J 4 bases, leaving 7 bases between the germline ends. Germline V lookup: CDR1 SEHNR, CDR2 FQNEAQ (reference sequence). This CDR3 comprises 14 residues. The CDR3 nucleotides are TGTGCCAGCAGCTTAGCGGCGGGCGGAAACACCATATATTTT. It codes for CASSLAAGGNTIYF.

This clone appeared a few times. V is TRBV19 and J is TRBJ2-7, with D maybe TRBD1 (5 bases). This CDR3 contains 12 residues. Germline CDR1 and CDR2: LNHDA and SQIVND (reference sequence). Trimming shortened V by 5 bases and J by 2 bases, and 7 bases separated the two germline ends. CDR3 coding DNA: TGTGCCAGTAGTGGGGCTACCTACGAGCAGTACTTC. Protein: CASSGATYEQYF.

This clone has just a few counts. This rearrangement joins TRBV18 to TRBJ1-1; D is unclear. There are 13 residues in the CDR3. Per germline, CDR1 KGHSH and CDR2 LQKENI. Trimming took off 0 bases at V and 6 bases at J, with 8 bases between the two ends. As DNA, the CDR3 is TGTGCCAGCTCACCACCGAGTATCCCTGAAGCTTTCTTT. It translates to CASSPPSIPEAFF.

The chain recombines TRBV7-3 with TRBJ1-6; D is ambiguous. Germline V gene sequence: CDR1 SGHTA, CDR2 FQGTGA. Trimming removed 1 base at V and 7 bases at J, with 11 bases between. The CDR3 extends over 15 amino acids. The CDR3 loop reads CASSLMRAGNSPLHF. The CDR3 coding sequence is TGTGCCAGCAGCTTAATGCGGGCAGGAAATTCACCCCTCCACTTT.

The sample holds a few counts of this clone. The rearrangement uses TRBV10-3 and TRBJ2-3; D not resolved. The CDR3 has 12 amino acids. Trimming stripped 7 bases from V and 8 bases from J, with 13 bases between. Germline V lookup: CDR1 ENHRY, CDR2 SYGVKD. CDR3 in DNA: TGTGCCATCACTAACCAGGAAGGTACGCAGTATTTT. It is translated as CAITNQEGTQYF.

In this sample, this clone turned up a few times. This chain uses TRBV19 with TRBJ2-3, with D possibly being TRBD1 (5 bases). CDR1 and CDR2 from the germline V gene are LNHDA and SQIVND (reference sequence). The CDR3 spans 14 residues. The germline V and J ends were trimmed by 6 bases and 6 bases, with 16 bases remaining between them. The CDR3 reads CASRRTLLGDTQYF. In nucleotides, the CDR3 is TGTGCCAGTAGGAGGACACTTCTAGGGGATACGCAGTATTTT.

This sequence joins TRBV4-3 and TRBJ1-2, with D possibly matching TRBD1 (5 bases). The V end was cut by 2 bases, the J end by 0 bases, with 16 bases between. The germline CDR1 and CDR2 sequences are LGHNA and YSLEER. This CDR3 comprises 17 residues. This chain's CDR3 is CASSQQVQPGANYGYTF. The CDR3 DNA reads as TGCGCCAGCAGCCAACAGGTTCAACCGGGGGCTAACTATGGCTACACCTTC.

As DNA, the CDR3 is TGTGCCAGCAGCCCCCGACAGGGAAAGAACACCGGGGAGCTGTTTTTT. It encodes CASSPRQGKNTGELFF. The chain has TRBV9 and TRBJ2-2; 7 positions agree with TRBD1. Germline lookup yields CDR1 SGDLS and CDR2 YYNGEE. The CDR3 contains 16 residues. The V and J ends lost 4 bases and 1 base, in that order; junction bases with no gene match: 7.

The sample holds a few counts of this clone. V and J are TRBV9 and TRBJ1-2, with D possibly TRBD1 on 6 matching bases. With 4 bases removed from V and 5 bases from J, the gap between germline ends came to 18 bases. There are 15 residues in the CDR3. Germline V gives CDR1 SGDLS, CDR2 YYNGEE. In nucleotides, the CDR3 is TGTGCCAGCAGCCCGAGGGGGGGGCCGGGGTATGGCTACACCTTC. Translating gives CASSPRGGPGYGYTF.